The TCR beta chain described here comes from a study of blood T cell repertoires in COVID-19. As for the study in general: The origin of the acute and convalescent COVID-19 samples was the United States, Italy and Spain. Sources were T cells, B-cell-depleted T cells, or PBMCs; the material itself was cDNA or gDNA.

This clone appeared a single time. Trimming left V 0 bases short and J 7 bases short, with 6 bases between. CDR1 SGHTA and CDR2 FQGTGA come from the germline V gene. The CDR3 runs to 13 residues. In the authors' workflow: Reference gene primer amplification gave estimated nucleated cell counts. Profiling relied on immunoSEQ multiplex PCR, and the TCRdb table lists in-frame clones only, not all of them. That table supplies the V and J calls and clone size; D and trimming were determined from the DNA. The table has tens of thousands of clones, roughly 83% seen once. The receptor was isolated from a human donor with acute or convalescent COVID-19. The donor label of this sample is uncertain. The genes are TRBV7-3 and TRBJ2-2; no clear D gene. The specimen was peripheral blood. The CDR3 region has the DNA TGTGCCAGCAGCTTAACGATGAGCGGGGAGCTGTTTTTT. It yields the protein CASSLTMSGELFF.